This T cell receptor beta chain comes out of a study of T cell changes during pregnancy in multiple sclerosis. The protocol was immunoSEQ multiplex PCR, while the TCRdb copy is restricted to in-frame clones and leaves out a portion. This sample has about 89,000 clones; 90% to 95% occur once, and the top ten carry more than 0.8%. Germline-derived CDR1 and CDR2 are KGHSH and LQKENI. The CDR3 is 14 amino acids. Trimming removed 0 bases from V and 4 bases from J, with 9 bases in between. The clonotype was recovered from a female donor with multiple sclerosis, enrolled in a pregnancy study. Sequenced material: peripheral blood, taken in the third trimester of pregnancy. This chain joins TRBV18 and TRBJ1-2, with unresolved D. CDR3 nucleotides: TGTGCCAGCTCACCACCGGTCAGGATCTATGGCTACACCTTC. It codes for CASSPPVRIYGYTF.